Listed below are T cell receptor beta chains from one sample, sequenced in a study of blood T cells in healthy people across ages. TCRdb redid the calling of the 5' RACE reads with MiXCR, one entry per CDR3 protein. The data hold roughly 730,000 distinct CDR3 sequences, with more than 55% observed a single time. Sequencing was carried out using blood. Receptors were obtained from a man between 40 and 49 years old in good health. Both conserved end residues are part of each CDR3. D genes are given only for firm matches. Some rows have no size entry. The others give once, few or many, or a class for an expanded clone.

CDR3 DNA: TGTGCCAGCAGCTACTCCGGGGGACAGCGGGTTAATTCACCCCTCCACTTT
CDR3 protein: CASSYSGGQRVNSPLHF
clone size: many
V gene: TRBV7-2
D gene: TRBD1
J gene: TRBJ1-6

CDR3 DNA: TGTGCCAGCAGCAAAATAGCGGGCCAACGGCAAGAGACCCAGTACTTC
CDR3 protein: CASSKIAGQRQETQYF
clone size: .
V gene: TRBV21-1
D gene: .
J gene: TRBJ2-5

CDR3 DNA: TGCAGTGCCGAAGAGGAGGAGCAGTTCTTC
CDR3 protein: CSAEEEEQFF
clone size: few
V gene: TRBV20-1
D gene: .
J gene: TRBJ2-1

CDR3 DNA: TGTGCCACCAGCAGAGACCACGACAGGGGCGTAGCTTTCTTT
CDR3 protein: CATSRDHDRGVAFF
clone size: .
V gene: TRBV15
D gene: TRBD1
J gene: TRBJ1-1

CDR3 DNA: TGCGCCAGCAGCGGAAGGACTAGCGGTAACACAGATACGCAGTATTTT
CDR3 protein: CASSGRTSGNTDTQYF
clone size: few
V gene: TRBV5-1
D gene: TRBD2
J gene: TRBJ2-3

CDR3 DNA: TGTGCCAGCAGCCCACAGATCCAAGAGACCCAGTACTTC
CDR3 protein: CASSPQIQETQYF
clone size: .
V gene: TRBV27
D gene: .
J gene: TRBJ2-5

CDR3 DNA: TGTACCAGCAGTTTCTCTGAGGGAGGGTACTACGAGCAGTACTTC
CDR3 protein: CTSSFSEGGYYEQYF
clone size: .
V gene: TRBV12-3/TRBV12-4
D gene: TRBD2
J gene: TRBJ2-7

CDR3 DNA: TGTGCCAGCACGAATAGCGGGCACGAGCAGTACTTC
CDR3 protein: CASTNSGHEQYF
clone size: .
V gene: TRBV2
D gene: TRBD2
J gene: TRBJ2-7

CDR3 DNA: TGTGCCAGCAGCCCCGGATCGGGAGTTCAAGAGACCCAGTACTTC
CDR3 protein: CASSPGSGVQETQYF
clone size: few
V gene: TRBV11-2
D gene: .
J gene: TRBJ2-5

CDR3 DNA: TGTGCCAGCAGTGAATATAGCGGGGGCTCCTACAATGAGCAGTACTTC
CDR3 protein: CASSEYSGGSYNEQYF
clone size: .
V gene: TRBV25-1
D gene: TRBD2
J gene: TRBJ2-7

CDR3 DNA: TGCAGCGTTGAAGGTAGACAGGGTTCGAACACTGAAGCTTTCTTT
CDR3 protein: CSVEGRQGSNTEAFF
clone size: .
V gene: TRBV29-1
D gene: TRBD1
J gene: TRBJ1-1

CDR3 DNA: TGTGCCAGCAGCTTAACGCCATCACGCCAAGAGACCCAGTACTTC
CDR3 protein: CASSLTPSRQETQYF
clone size: .
V gene: TRBV7-3
D gene: .
J gene: TRBJ2-5

CDR3 DNA: TGCGCCAGCGGGACTGGGGCCTACGAGCAGTACTTC
CDR3 protein: CASGTGAYEQYF
clone size: few
V gene: TRBV10-2
D gene: .
J gene: TRBJ2-7

CDR3 DNA: TGTGCCACGAGGCCGGGACACCAATCTCTGGAGCAGTACTTC
CDR3 protein: CATRPGHQSLEQYF
clone size: .
V gene: TRBV15
D gene: .
J gene: TRBJ2-4

CDR3 DNA: TGTGCCAGCAGTGAAGCTGGGAAGACCCAGTACTTC
CDR3 protein: CASSEAGKTQYF
clone size: .
V gene: TRBV6-1
D gene: .
J gene: TRBJ2-5

CDR3 DNA: TGTGCCAGCAGCTTAGAGGCTAGCGGGGGGGACAATGAGCAGTTCTTC
CDR3 protein: CASSLEASGGDNEQFF
clone size: few
V gene: TRBV7-8
D gene: TRBD2
J gene: TRBJ2-1

CDR3 DNA: TGCAGTGCGAAGCGGGCCTCGGGTAGCTCCTACGAGCAGTACTTC
CDR3 protein: CSAKRASGSSYEQYF
clone size: .
V gene: TRBV20-1
D gene: .
J gene: TRBJ2-7

CDR3 DNA: TGCAGTGCTAGAGGGGACGGACCCCTCCACTTT
CDR3 protein: CSARGDGPLHF
clone size: .
V gene: TRBV20-1
D gene: .
J gene: TRBJ1-6

CDR3 DNA: TGTGCCAGCAGCTCCTCTGGCGTGAGCAATCAGCCCCAGCATTTT
CDR3 protein: CASSSSGVSNQPQHF
clone size: few
V gene: TRBV7-9
D gene: .
J gene: TRBJ1-5

CDR3 DNA: TGTGCCAGCAGCTCAGAAGGACTAGCCCTCTACGAGCAGTACTTC
CDR3 protein: CASSSEGLALYEQYF
clone size: once
V gene: TRBV7-9
D gene: TRBD2
J gene: TRBJ2-7

CDR3 DNA: TGCAGTGCTTTTCCCCTTCCACTAGCGGGGACTCAAGAGACCCAGTACTTC
CDR3 protein: CSAFPLPLAGTQETQYF
clone size: .
V gene: TRBV20-1
D gene: TRBD2
J gene: TRBJ2-5

CDR3 DNA: TGTGCCAGCAGCGATCAAAGGACAGGGGGACAAGAGACCCAGTACTTC
CDR3 protein: CASSDQRTGGQETQYF
clone size: .
V gene: TRBV5-4
D gene: TRBD1
J gene: TRBJ2-5